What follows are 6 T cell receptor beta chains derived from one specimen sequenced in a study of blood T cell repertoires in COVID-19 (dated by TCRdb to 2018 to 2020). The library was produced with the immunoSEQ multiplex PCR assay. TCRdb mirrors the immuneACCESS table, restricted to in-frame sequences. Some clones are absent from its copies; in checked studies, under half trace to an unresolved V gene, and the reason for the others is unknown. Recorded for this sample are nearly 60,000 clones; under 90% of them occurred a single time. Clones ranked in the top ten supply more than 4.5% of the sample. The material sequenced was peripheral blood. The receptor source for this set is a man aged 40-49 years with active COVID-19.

The CDR3 nucleotides read TGTGCCAGCAGTCCCACCCGGGGTGGCGGAGGACGACAAGAGACCCAGTACTTC. Its translation is CASSPTRGGGGRQETQYF. V and J are TRBV11-2 and TRBJ2-5; TRBD2 is a possible D gene (5 bases). Germline V CDR1 and CDR2: SGHAT, FQNNGV. Trimming pared 6 bases from V and 2 bases from J, leaving 25 bases between. The CDR3 length is 18 residues.

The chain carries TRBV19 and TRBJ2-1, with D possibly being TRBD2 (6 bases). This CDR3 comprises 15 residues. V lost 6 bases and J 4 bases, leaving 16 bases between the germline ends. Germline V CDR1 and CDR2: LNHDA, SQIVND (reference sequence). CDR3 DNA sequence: TGTGCCAGTAGGCTAACAGGCAGCGGGTACAATGAGCAGTTCTTC. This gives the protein CASRLTGSGYNEQFF.

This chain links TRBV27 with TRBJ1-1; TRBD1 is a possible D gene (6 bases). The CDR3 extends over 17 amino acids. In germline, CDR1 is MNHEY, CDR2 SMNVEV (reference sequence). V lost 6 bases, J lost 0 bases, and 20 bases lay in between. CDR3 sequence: CASSQEVGGAMNTEAFF. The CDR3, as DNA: TGTGCCAGCAGCCAGGAGGTGGGGGGGGCCATGAACACTGAAGCTTTCTTT.

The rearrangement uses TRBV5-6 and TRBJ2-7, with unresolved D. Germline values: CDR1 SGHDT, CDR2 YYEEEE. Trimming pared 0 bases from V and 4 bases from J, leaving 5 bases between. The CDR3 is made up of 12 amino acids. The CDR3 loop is CASSLEAYEQYF. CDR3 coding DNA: TGTGCCAGCAGCTTGGAAGCATACGAGCAGTACTTC.

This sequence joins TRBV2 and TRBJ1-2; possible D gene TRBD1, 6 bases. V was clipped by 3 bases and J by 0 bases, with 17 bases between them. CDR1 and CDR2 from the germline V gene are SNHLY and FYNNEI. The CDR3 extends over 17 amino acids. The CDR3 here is CASSDSFSGETNYGYTF. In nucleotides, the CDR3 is TGTGCCAGCAGTGATTCATTTTCAGGGGAAACTAACTATGGCTACACCTTC. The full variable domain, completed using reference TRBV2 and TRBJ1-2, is EPEVTQTPSHQVTQMGQEVILRCVPISNHLYFYWYRQILGQKVEFLVSFYNNEISEKSEIFDDQFSVERPDGSNFTLKIRSTKLEDSAMYFCASSDSFSGETNYGYTFGSGTRLTVV.

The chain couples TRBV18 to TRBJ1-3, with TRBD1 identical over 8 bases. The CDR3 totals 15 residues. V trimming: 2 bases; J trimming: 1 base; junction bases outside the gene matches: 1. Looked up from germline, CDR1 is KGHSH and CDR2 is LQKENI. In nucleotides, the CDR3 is TGTGCCAGCTCACCAGGGACAGGATCTGGAAACACCATATATTTT. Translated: CASSPGTGSGNTIYF.